The next 32 T cell receptor beta chains were all read from a single sample in a study of CD8+CD57+ T cells in acquired aplastic anemia. Both TCR beta VDJ combination and CDR3 sequence profiling were carried out. Genomic DNA was the template for this profiling. TCRdb re-called the reads through MiXCR, storing one row per CDR3 protein. This sample has roughly 51,000 distinct CDR3 sequences, with about 78% found just once. The sample consisted of sorted CD4+, CD8+, or CD8+CD57+ T cells (not recorded which) from PBMCs. The origin of the receptors is a human donor in good health, serving as a control.

This sequence joins TRBV29-1 and TRBJ2-2; maybe TRBD1 (5 bases). Germline CDR1 is SQVTM and CDR2 is ANQGSEA. CDR3 length equals 16 residues. CDR3 DNA: TGCGCCAGCAGCCCCCGTACAGGTTTGAACACCGGGGAGCTGTTTTTT. Translation: CASSPRTGLNTGELFF.

CDR3 region: CASSRNRDYNSPLHF. CDR3 DNA sequence: TGTGCCAGCAGCAGAAACAGGGACTATAATTCACCCCTCCACTTT. This chain links TRBV6-1 with TRBJ1-6; maybe TRBD1 (6 bases). The germline CDR1 and CDR2 sequences are MNHNS and SASEGT. The CDR3 has 15 amino acids. Trimming shortened V by 6 bases and J by 3 bases, and 12 bases separated the two germline ends.

V is TRBV27 and J is TRBJ2-5; 15 nucleotides line up with TRBD2. The V segment lost 3 bases and the J segment 4 bases; nucleotides outside the gene matches: 6. The CDR3 consists of 17 residues. Germline lookup yields CDR1 MNHEY and CDR2 SMNVEV (reference sequence). This CDR3 reads CASSFSGLAGGPETQYF. As DNA, the CDR3 is TGTGCCAGCAGTTTTAGCGGACTAGCGGGAGGGCCAGAGACCCAGTACTTC.

This clonotype has just one count. This chain links TRBV6-5 with TRBJ2-7, with 10 bases that match TRBD1. The V and J ends lost 4 bases and 5 bases, in that order; junction bases with no gene match: 8. Per the germline V gene, CDR1 is MNHEY and CDR2 is SVGAGI. CDR3 size: 15 residues. The CDR3 coding sequence is TGTGCCAGCAGTTTGAGGGGGGACAGGGGCCACGAGCAGTACTTC. Residues: CASSLRGDRGHEQYF.

The chain uses TRBV7-6 and TRBJ2-7, with D hard to call. Germline CDR1 and CDR2: SGHVS and FNYEAQ. This CDR3 has 11 amino acids. The V end was cut by 5 bases, the J end by 9 bases, with 11 bases between. CDR3 in amino acids: CASSPGPGQYF. The DNA of the CDR3 is TGTGCCAGCAGCCCGGGTCCGGGGCAGTACTTC.

In its sample, this clonotype was seen a few times. The J gene is TRBJ1-5, the V gene TRBV25-1, with D perhaps TRBD1 (6 bases). The V end was cut by 4 bases, the J end by 5 bases, with 9 bases between. The CDR3 sequence is 13 residues long. The germline gives CDR1 MGHDK, CDR2 SYGVNS. CDR3 in amino acids: CASSGRGDQPQHF. The DNA of the CDR3 is TGTGCCAGCAGTGGGAGGGGGGATCAGCCCCAGCATTTT.

The chain is built from TRBV7-9 and TRBJ1-4; D perhaps matches TRBD1 (5 bases). V shed 1 base and J shed 8 bases, with 11 bases lying between them. This CDR3 contains 14 residues. Germline CDR1 is SEHNR and CDR2 is FQNEAQ (reference sequence). The CDR3 DNA reads TGTGCCAGCAGCTTAGTTCCGAGACAGGAAAAACTGTTTTTT. Residues: CASSLVPRQEKLFF.

This chain links TRBV9 with TRBJ2-7, with 10 positions matching TRBD2. The CDR3 sequence is 14 residues long. Trimming took 0 bases from V and 5 from J; bases not matched to a gene: 2. CDR1 SGDLS and CDR2 YYNGEE come from the germline V gene. The CDR3 loop reads CASSVASGGNEQYF. CDR3 in DNA: TGTGCCAGCAGCGTAGCTAGCGGGGGCAACGAGCAGTACTTC.

The count of this clonotype is one. V gene TRBV7-9 combines with J gene TRBJ2-5; weak D call: TRBD2 (5 bases). This CDR3 has 15 amino acids. Trimming stripped 1 base from V and 4 bases from J, with 13 bases between. Germline CDR1 and CDR2: SEHNR and FQNEAQ (reference sequence). The CDR3 reads CASSLGPSGSETQYF. In DNA, the CDR3 is TGTGCCAGCAGCTTAGGACCATCGGGGTCAGAGACCCAGTACTTC.

The chain joins TRBV7-3 to TRBJ1-1; D call uncertain. The CDR3 spans 12 residues. The V and J ends lost 3 bases and 4 bases respectively, with 6 bases between them. Germline CDR1 reads SGHTA; CDR2 reads FQGTGA. CDR3 amino acids: CASSFFPTEAFF. CDR3 coding DNA: TGTGCCAGCAGCTTCTTCCCCACTGAAGCTTTCTTT.

This clonotype appeared a single time. V is TRBV10-1 and J is TRBJ2-1, with D perhaps matching TRBD1 (5 bases). The V end lost 5 bases, the J end lost 5 bases, and 10 bases lay between the germline ends. The germline CDR1 and CDR2 sequences are WNHNN and SYGVQD (reference sequence). This CDR3 is built from 13 residues. The CDR3 DNA sequence: TGCGCCAGCAGTATGACAGTGAACAATGAGCAGTTCTTC. Translation: CASSMTVNNEQFF.

J is TRBJ1-5 and V is TRBV15; a weak D match, TRBD1 (6 bases). V was pared by 3 bases and J by 0 bases, with 9 bases between. The germline V gene has CDR1 LNHNV and CDR2 YYDKDF (reference sequence). The CDR3 spans 15 residues. The CDR3 region is CATSRTGGSNQPQHF. The CDR3 DNA reads as TGTGCCACCAGCAGGACAGGAGGTAGCAATCAGCCCCAGCATTTT.

This sequence joins TRBV2 and TRBJ1-4, with D uncertain. Germline CDR1 is SNHLY and CDR2 is FYNNEI. This CDR3 has 12 residues. The germline V and J ends were trimmed by 4 bases and 7 bases, with 7 bases remaining between them. CDR3 protein: CASSGLGEKLFF. The CDR3 DNA follows: TGTGCCAGCAGTGGCCTCGGTGAAAAACTGTTTTTT.

The chain couples TRBV11-3 to TRBJ2-2; possible D gene TRBD1, 6 bases. The CDR3 loop spans 13 amino acids. CDR1 SGHNT and CDR2 YENEEA come from the germline V gene. With 6 bases removed from V and 11 bases from J, the gap between germline ends came to 16 bases. CDR3 nucleotides: TGTGCCAGCAGTAAGACACGACAGGCAGAGCTGTTTTTT. The encoded protein is CASSKTRQAELFF.

CDR3 in amino acids: CASSLRRTQETQYF. CDR3 sequence (DNA): TGTGCCAGCAGCTTACGCAGGACCCAAGAGACCCAGTACTTC. V gene TRBV7-8 combines with J gene TRBJ2-5; no clear D. V lost 2 bases and J lost 1, with 8 bases in between. Germline CDR1 and CDR2: SGHVS and FQNEAQ. This CDR3 contains 14 residues.

The chain has TRBV6-2 or TRBV6-3 and TRBJ1-6; D is possibly TRBD1 (5 bases). Germline loops: CDR1 MNHEY, CDR2 SVGEGT. CDR3 length: 14 residues. The germline V and J ends were trimmed by 2 bases and 10 bases, with 12 bases remaining between them. Here the CDR3 reads CASSYGEGRSPLHF. For the CDR3, the DNA is TGTGCCAGCAGTTACGGGGAGGGGAGATCACCCCTCCACTTT.

This clonotype occurred many times. This sequence joins TRBV28 and TRBJ2-5; D may be TRBD1 (5 bases). V was cut by 5 bases and J by 3 bases, with 16 bases left in between. Germline CDR1 reads MDHEN; CDR2 reads SYDVKM. This CDR3 contains 15 residues. The CDR3 reads CASSPSGSREETQYF. The CDR3 DNA reads TGTGCCAGCAGTCCCTCGGGCAGCAGGGAAGAGACCCAGTACTTC.

The CDR3 DNA reads TGCAGTGCGGATGTCTCAGATACGCAGTATTTT. This codes for CSADVSDTQYF. J is TRBJ2-3 and V is TRBV20-1, with no clear D. The germline V gene has CDR1 DFQATT and CDR2 SNEGSKA (reference sequence). The CDR3 runs 11 residues. Deletions cut 6 bases from V and 4 bases from J, with 8 bases between.

The rearrangement joins TRBV29-1 to TRBJ1-1; D is ambiguous. This CDR3 spans 10 amino acids. V was trimmed by 4 bases and J by 4 bases, leaving 4 bases between them. CDR1 is SQVTM and CDR2 is ANQGSEA in the germline V gene. In DNA form, the CDR3 reads TGCAGCGTTGGGGGCACTGAAGCTTTCTTT. Amino acid sequence: CSVGGTEAFF.

This chain joins TRBV2 and TRBJ2-5; D possibly corresponds to TRBD1 (5 bases). CDR3 length: 13 amino acids. Trimming stripped 6 bases from V and 4 bases from J, with 12 bases between. Germline V gene lookup returns CDR1 SNHLY and CDR2 FYNNEI. CDR3 coding DNA: TGTGCCAGCAGAACCTGGACAAGAGAGACCCAGTACTTC. As protein: CASRTWTRETQYF. The complete variable domain, with remaining parts taken from reference TRBV2 and TRBJ2-5, reads EPEVTQTPSHQVTQMGQEVILRCVPISNHLYFYWYRQILGQKVEFLVSFYNNEISEKSEIFDDQFSVERPDGSNFTLKIRSTKLEDSAMYFCASRTWTRETQYFGPGTRLLVL.

The DNA for the CDR3 is TGTGCCAGCAGCCAAAGGTCGGCGGAGGACACTGAAGCTTTCTTT. Translating gives CASSQRSAEDTEAFF. This sequence joins TRBV4-2 and TRBJ1-1; D gene ambiguous. The CDR3 covers 15 residues. V gave up 2 bases and J gave up 3 bases, with 13 bases separating them. The germline gives CDR1 LGHNA, CDR2 YNFKEQ.

The chain has TRBV10-3 and TRBJ1-6; D may be TRBD1 (5 bases). The germline V gene encodes CDR1 ENHRY and CDR2 SYGVKD. V dropped 2 bases and J dropped 18 bases, with 17 bases sitting between them. CDR3 length equals 13 residues. In DNA, the CDR3 is TGTGCCATCAGTGAGACAGGTTTGGGGGAACCCCACTTT. Encoded protein: CAISETGLGEPHF.

This clonotype was counted once. The chain links TRBV19 to TRBJ1-5; TRBD1 aligns across 8 bases. The CDR3 is 13 residues long. Germline CDR1 and CDR2: LNHDA and SQIVND (reference sequence). V lost 5 bases to trimming and J lost 6 bases; unmatched junction nucleotides: 3. This CDR3 reads CASSWDRSQPQHF. CDR3 nucleotide sequence: TGTGCCAGTAGTTGGGACAGGAGTCAGCCCCAGCATTTT.

This clonotype was detected once. The chain couples TRBV4-3 to TRBJ2-7, with 8 bases aligning to TRBD2. There are 17 residues in the CDR3. Trimming took 0 bases from V and 2 from J; bases not matched to a gene: 9. Germline V lookup: CDR1 LGHNA, CDR2 YSLEER. CDR3 sequence reads: CASSQDFRTSMPYEQYF. In nucleotides, the CDR3 is TGCGCCAGCAGCCAAGATTTCAGGACTAGCATGCCCTACGAGCAGTACTTC.

The genes are TRBV2 and TRBJ2-5, with unresolved D. The CDR3 runs 12 residues. Germline V lookup: CDR1 SNHLY, CDR2 FYNNEI. V lost 0 bases, J lost 4 bases, and 3 bases lay in between. For the CDR3, the DNA is TGTGCCAGCAGTGAAGCAGTAGAGACCCAGTACTTC. Protein sequence: CASSEAVETQYF.

This sequence joins TRBV15 and TRBJ2-2; D is undetermined. The V and J ends lost 11 bases and 6 bases respectively, with 19 bases between them. The germline CDR1 and CDR2 sequences are LNHNV and YYDKDF (reference sequence). There are 14 residues in the CDR3. CDR3: CAAGRVRSAGELFF. As DNA, the CDR3 is TGTGCCGCCGGAAGGGTGAGAAGCGCCGGGGAGCTGTTTTTT.

This chain joins TRBV2 and TRBJ1-1; no clear D gene. V was cut by 7 bases and J by 1 base, with 10 bases left in between. This CDR3 has 13 amino acids. Germline lookup yields CDR1 SNHLY and CDR2 FYNNEI. CDR3 DNA sequence: TGTGCCAGCACTATAACAGAGAACACTGAAGCTTTCTTT. Protein: CASTITENTEAFF. Complete variable domain (other parts from reference TRBV2 and TRBJ1-1): EPEVTQTPSHQVTQMGQEVILRCVPISNHLYFYWYRQILGQKVEFLVSFYNNEISEKSEIFDDQFSVERPDGSNFTLKIRSTKLEDSAMYFCASTITENTEAFFGQGTRLTVV.

This sequence joins TRBV24-1 and TRBJ1-5, with 8 positions matching TRBD1. Germline CDR1 KGHDR, CDR2 SFDVKD. The ends lost 2 bases at V and 11 bases at J; junction bases unmatched: 1. The CDR3 covers 12 residues. Here the CDR3 reads CATSDSGQAQHF. DNA of the CDR3: TGTGCCACCAGTGATTCGGGACAGGCCCAGCATTTT.

V and J are TRBV20-1 and TRBJ1-6; D ambiguous. Germline CDR1 DFQATT, CDR2 SNEGSKA (reference sequence). This CDR3 comprises 16 residues. Trimming shortened V by 3 bases and J by 2 bases, and 14 bases separated the two germline ends. DNA for the CDR3: TGCAGTGCTAGTGTCCATGAAAATACCTATAATTCACCCCTCCACTTT. Translated: CSASVHENTYNSPLHF.

This clonotype was observed a few times. This chain links TRBV15 with TRBJ1-5; a possible D gene is TRBD1 (5 bases). V was pared by 3 bases and J by 0 bases, with 9 bases between. The CDR3 spans 15 residues. The V gene's germline CDR1 is LNHNV and CDR2 YYDKDF (reference sequence). The CDR3: CATSREGHSNQPQHF. In DNA, the CDR3 is TGTGCCACCAGCAGGGAGGGGCATAGCAATCAGCCCCAGCATTTT.

V is TRBV20-1 and J is TRBJ2-7; the D call may be TRBD1 or TRBD2 (5 bases each). The CDR3 is 13 amino acids. Germline assignment: CDR1 DFQATT and CDR2 SNEGSKA (reference sequence). Deletions cut 5 bases from V and 0 bases from J, with 11 bases between. The CDR3 DNA follows: TGCAGTGCTTCAAGGGGAGTCTCCTACGAGCAGTACTTC. Translated, it gives CSASRGVSYEQYF.

The chain carries TRBV24-1 and TRBJ2-2; D is uncertain. The ends were cut back, 5 bases at V and 6 bases at J, with 6 bases in the middle. The CDR3 runs to 12 residues. Germline loops: CDR1 KGHDR, CDR2 SFDVKD. CDR3 sequence (DNA): TGTGCCACCAGTGTAGCATCCGGGGAGCTGTTTTTT. Translated: CATSVASGELFF.